This TCR beta chain originates from a study of shared clonotypes between healthy human individuals. Findings of the study overall: Naive CD4 clonotype sharing across several donors was about 5%. It was the non-shared clonotypes that had lower generation probabilities than clonotypes shared by all four donors. It was only blood that was sampled, and tissue repertoires likely differ.

Researchers divided each subset's genomic DNA evenly across several immunoSEQ plates. The method was immunoSEQ multiplex PCR; TCRdb's version includes in-frame clones alone and lacks a portion of them. The sample includes around 600,000 clones, roughly 98% seen only once; the top ten take 0.3%. V shed 6 bases, J shed 7 bases, and the junction held 9 bases outside the gene matches. The CDR3 sequence is 15 residues long. Per germline, CDR1 MDHEN and CDR2 SYDVKM. Notes on this clone: What it recognizes is unknown.

It was CD45RO-negative cells, positively selected for CCR7, that made up naive CD8 cells, with terminally differentiated effector memory CD45RA+ cells excluded. This TCR was sampled from a man between 25 and 39 years old in good health. The V gene is TRBV28, the J gene TRBJ2-1; 10 positions match TRBD2. The source material was naive CD8+ T cells sorted from blood. The CDR3 spells CASRPLAGVKNEQFF. CDR3 DNA: TGTGCCAGCAGACCTCTAGCGGGAGTAAAGAATGAGCAGTTCTTC.